The entry below gives a single T cell receptor beta chain sequence along with its context. The antigen remains undetermined. This specimen comes from a study of vaccination and CD4 T cells after COVID-19. Across the whole study: The cells were exposed to overlapping spike peptides originating from SARS-CoV-2, HCoV-NL63, HCoV-OC43 and HCoV-229E for stimulation.

The ends were cut back, 6 bases at V and 0 bases at J, with 4 bases in the middle. Germline V lookup: CDR1 DFQATT, CDR2 SNEGSKA (reference sequence). This CDR3 contains 11 residues. The treatment: roughly 10-day PBMC culture with coronavirus spike peptide pools or control peptides (ViraFEST assay). Once obtained from cultured CD4+ T cells, the DNA was sequenced using the Oncomine TCR Beta short-read assay. TCRdb re-derived calls from the PCR reads in MiXCR, one entry per CDR3 protein. The table shows 15,000 to 20,000 distinct CDR3 sequences, with approximately 47% occurring only once. The source was CD4+ T cells from blood, cultured in vitro, collected before SARS-CoV-2 vaccination. The TCR comes from a human donor who received a COVID-19 vaccine. This chain links TRBV20-1 with TRBJ2-3; no firm D call. Here the CDR3 DNA reads TGCAGTGCGAGGAGCACAGATACGCAGTATTTT. Its translation is CSARSTDTQYF.